The entry below describes one TCR beta chain. In its sample, this clonotype was seen many times. Its antigen is currently not known. The record has no base qualities; no much larger clone is one base away. The data stem from a study of read filtering for tumor transcriptome and immune sequencing (dated by TCRdb to about 2020). For the study in its entirety: The cohort consisted of around 18 male and some 13 female patients, with a mean age of approximately 66 years and an age range of about 40 to 85. After DNase treatment, whole-transcriptome libraries were prepared with the TruSeq RNA Access Library Prep Kit. One of the main goals was to work out a read-filtering strategy for immune repertoire data, in particular whether clonotypes backed by only a single read should be removed. Per sample, about 4 to 10.27 million TCR-region mapped reads were obtained with IR-seq, compared with only 85 to 1273 with RNA-seq. By revised international staging, fewer than ten patients were R-ISS I, under 20 were R-ISS II and roughly 7 were R-ISS III. Using the same bone marrow samples, the study ran both targeted immune repertoire sequencing and bulk whole-transcriptome sequencing and then compared the TCR repertoires from each method. General study outcomes and caveats: Clonotypes were captured by IR-seq at much higher depth and more reliably than by RNA-seq, and smaller IR-seq throughput was sufficient for identification of most shared clonotypes. In IR-seq, single-read clonotypes were about four fifths of clonotypes but 3% to 4% of total reads; in RNA-seq they were over 65% of clonotypes and about 41% of reads. Rather than purified T cells, the sorted CD138-negative fraction was a mixed bone marrow immune population. When single-read clonotypes were removed, the proportions of shared clonotypes in IR-seq and RNA-seq correlated more strongly.

TCR libraries were built from roughly 370 ng RNA with the Immunoverse kit, using molecular barcoded adaptors covering alpha/delta and beta/gamma chains. TCR library preparation was performed with the same RNA that was used for transcriptome sequencing. TCR libraries were sequenced on an Illumina HiSeq 4000 with 2 x 150 cycles. The study's own analysis went as follows. TCR reads were aligned to human V, D, J and C references and assembled into CDR3 clonotypes with MiXCR, including quality filtering and error correction. Clonotype counts and gene usage diversity were analyzed with the tcR package in R. Raw mapping reads were checked after the RNA-seq reads had been mapped by STAR aligner version 2.5.3a onto the human GRCh37 genome. To test how sequencing depth affected the clonotypes detected, IR-seq fastq files were randomly downsampled with Seqtk 1.3. Using fastp trimming at Q25 and MiXCR clonotype assembly, TCRdb reanalyzed the public sequencing data and kept in-frame beta chains. Each entry is one CDR3 protein sequence, shown with its most common DNA and genes. TCRdb, rather than the study authors, made the V and J calls. The sample table shows approximately 60,000 distinct CDR3 sequences, and more than 20% are seen once. Of the sample, 17% is held by the ten largest clones.

Each patient had bone marrow sampled at the time of active disease. Isolation of bone marrow mononuclear cells was performed by Ficoll-Hypaque density gradient centrifugation. Myeloma plasma cells were removed and CD138-negative cells were collected by negative selection after labeling with CD138 magnetic microbeads on a MACS separator. Flow cytometry with CD138 antibodies on an Attune NxT was used to check how pure the isolated cells were. Total RNA was extracted with TRIzol reagent and quantified with a NanoDrop spectrophotometer. Paired RNA-seq and IR-seq were performed on the CD138-negative bone marrow sample of each patient. The CDR3 numbers 14 residues from cysteine through phenylalanine. Only CDR3 DNA is held: 42 bases, read in frame from base 1. Reading the germline V gene gives CDR1 MNHNS and CDR2 SASEGT. V lost 6 bases and J lost 2 bases; the stretch between them is 13 bases long.

The receptor was derived from a donor at least 40 years old with multiple myeloma. Here the chain combines TRBV6-1 and TRBJ2-5, with no D gene named confidently. Sequenced input: a population of CD138-negative cells sorted from bone marrow. Sample cell subset or site, as interpreted from the label and publication: bone marrow mononuclear cells depleted of CD138+ plasma/myeloma cells by negative magnetic selection. The DNA sequence is TGTGCCAGCAGAAACCTTCCGATGCAAGAGACCCAGTACTTC. This yields the protein CASRNLPMQETQYF.